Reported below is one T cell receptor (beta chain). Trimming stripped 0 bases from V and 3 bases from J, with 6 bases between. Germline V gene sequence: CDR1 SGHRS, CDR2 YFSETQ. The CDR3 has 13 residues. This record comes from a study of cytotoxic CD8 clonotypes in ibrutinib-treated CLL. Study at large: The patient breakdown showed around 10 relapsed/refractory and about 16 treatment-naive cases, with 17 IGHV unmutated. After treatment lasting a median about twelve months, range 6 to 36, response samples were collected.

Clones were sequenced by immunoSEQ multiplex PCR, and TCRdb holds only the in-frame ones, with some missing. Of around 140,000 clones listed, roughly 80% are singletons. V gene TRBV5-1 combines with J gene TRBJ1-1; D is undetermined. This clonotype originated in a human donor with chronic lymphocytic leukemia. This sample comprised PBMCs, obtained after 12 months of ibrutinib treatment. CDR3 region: CASSLAGHTEAFF. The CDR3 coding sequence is TGCGCCAGCAGCTTGGCCGGGCACACTGAAGCTTTCTTT.